This T cell receptor (beta chain) is drawn from a study of blood T cell repertoires in COVID-19. Across the whole study: In each case, the material was cDNA or gDNA derived from T cells, B-cell-depleted T cells, or PBMCs.

Original methodology: Amplification of reference gene primers was used by the study to estimate nucleated cell counts. Only in-frame clones appear in the TCRdb table, and some are missing; sequencing was by immunoSEQ multiplex PCR. Clone size and the V and J calls come from that table; the DNA yielded D and trimming. The sample consists of some 350,000 clones, 85% to 90% of them appearing once. The CDR3 contains 17 residues. J lost 2 bases, V lost 2 bases, and 9 bases had no gene match. Germline CDR1 KGHSY, CDR2 FQNENV. The chain uses TRBV16 and TRBJ2-1, with 7 positions matching TRBD2. Specimen: peripheral blood. The receptor comes from a young man with active or convalescent COVID-19. This CDR3 reads CASSQPTLAATYNEQFF. The DNA for the CDR3 is TGTGCCAGCAGCCAACCCACTCTAGCGGCAACCTACAATGAGCAGTTCTTC.